This T cell receptor (beta chain) was identified in a study of cytomegalovirus exposure and HLA in healthy donors. PCR amplification relied on 60 Vbeta primers (plus 13 Jbeta primers). Measured with immunoSEQ multiplex PCR; TCRdb has only the in-frame clones, and not every one. The sample carries 95,000 to 130,000 clones, 50% to 70% recorded once. On this clone: The target antigen is unknown.

Study outcomes and limitations: An analysis was carried out later, and it reportedly showed fewer N-insertions in an Asian-associated ancestry cluster than the approximately 670-donor mean. Immune exposure information comprised only CMV serostatus. When analyzed later, a missense DCLRE1C variant was found to be linked to TCR beta V- and J-gene trimming.

V lost 3 bases to trimming and J lost 3 bases, with 26 bases between them. Germline V gene data show CDR1 as SGDLS and CDR2 as YYNGEE. CDR3 length: 19 residues. This chain connects TRBV9 to TRBJ2-3; D may be TRBD1 (5 bases). This receptor was obtained from a woman in her forties in good health and CMV-seropositive. Sample: PBMCs. CDR3 region: CASSARDSTISGSTDTQYF. CDR3 bases: TGTGCCAGCAGCGCCAGGGATTCCACAATCTCGGGTTCGACAGATACGCAGTATTTT.